This entry describes one TCR beta chain. The antigen remains unidentified. Libraries were prepared by immunoSEQ multiplex PCR; TCRdb keeps only in-frame clonotypes and omits some of them. The sample holds tens of thousands of clones, about 88% seen once. The sample belongs to a study of T cells in localized non-small cell lung cancer. Study conclusions and caveats: Uninvolved adjacent lung showed the highest T cell clonality, exceeding tumor. Within adjacent lung there appeared a median around 57 of the top 100 tumor clones. A denser population of T cells in blood accompanied longer overall survival.

The CDR3 loop spans 13 amino acids. Germline V gene data show CDR1 as SGHRS and CDR2 as YFSETQ. V was clipped by 4 bases and J by 5 bases; unmatched bases: 4. The chain couples TRBV5-1 to TRBJ2-7; TRBD1 agrees at 9 bases. The receptor was isolated from a female donor aged 60 or older with stage I lung adenocarcinoma. Source: peripheral blood, taken before any cancer treatment. In nucleotides, the CDR3 is TGCGCCAGCAGCCGGGACAGGGCGGACGAGCAGTACTTC. This gives the protein CASSRDRADEQYF.